The 18 T cell receptor beta chains below come from one sample, sequenced in a study of T-cell memory formation after mild COVID-19. TCRdb reprocessed the 5' RACE reads via MiXCR and lists one record per CDR3 protein. The profile covers 290,000 or so distinct CDR3 sequences, with approximately 19% appearing a single time and 20% to 25% taken by the ten largest. Sequenced: PBMCs or a T cell subset sorted from them (not recorded which). The receptors were sampled from a man aged 18 to 30 who had mild COVID-19 (a few samples of this study predate the infection). Cell type and time point are not known.

This clonotype was seen only a few times. V usage is TRBV27 and J usage is TRBJ1-2; no definite D call. Germline V gives CDR1 MNHEY, CDR2 SMNVEV (reference sequence). V was cut by 5 bases and J by 4 bases, with 23 bases left in between. CDR3 length equals 17 residues. The CDR3 protein is CASSPSSAGLHLYGYTF. For the CDR3, the DNA is TGTGCCAGCAGTCCGTCCTCGGCTGGGCTCCACCTCTATGGCTACACCTTC.

This clonotype has just a few counts. The gene calls are TRBV28 and TRBJ2-3; no definite D call. Trimming cost V 5 bases and J 6 bases, with 9 bases left between them. CDR1 and CDR2 (germline): MDHEN, SYDVKM. CDR3 length: 12 residues. CDR3 coding DNA: TGTGCCAGCAGTGCCACATCGGATACGCAGTATTTT. Amino acids: CASSATSDTQYF.

This clonotype was seen a handful of times. The chain has TRBV7-2 and TRBJ2-1; maybe TRBD1 (5 bases). The CDR3 runs 15 residues. Deletions cut 2 bases from V and 2 bases from J, with 10 bases between. The germline V gene has CDR1 SGHTA and CDR2 FQGNSA. The CDR3 loop reads CASSLYIGAYNEQFF. CDR3 DNA: TGTGCCAGCAGCTTATACATAGGGGCCTACAATGAGCAGTTCTTC.

Notes on this clonotype: A much larger clone is a single base away; this may be a read error. This rearrangement joins TRBV5-1 to TRBJ2-5; D not certain. The CDR3 runs to 14 residues. Germline V CDR1 and CDR2: SGHRS, YFSETQ. The CDR3 loop is CASSFGGYHETQYF. CDR3 nucleotides: TGCGCCAGCAGCTTCGGCGGCTACCACGAGACCCAGTACTTC.

This clonotype came up a few times. V gene TRBV7-2 combines with J gene TRBJ1-1; TRBD1 is a possible D gene (6 bases). Germline CDR1 is SGHTA and CDR2 is FQGNSA. V lost 2 bases and J 5 bases, leaving 15 bases between the germline ends. This CDR3 has 15 amino acids. The CDR3, as DNA: TGTGCCAGCAGCTTAATGGTAGGGGGGAGGACTGAAGCTTTCTTT. Residues: CASSLMVGGRTEAFF.

This chain joins TRBV5-1 and TRBJ2-1, with D perhaps TRBD1 (6 bases). With 4 bases removed from V and 7 bases from J, the gap between germline ends came to 18 bases. Germline V gene sequence: CDR1 SGHRS, CDR2 YFSETQ. There are 15 residues in the CDR3. The CDR3 DNA is TGCGCCAGCAGCGTCCCGGGCAGGGGCTCGAATGAGCAGTTCTTC. Protein product: CASSVPGRGSNEQFF.

This clonotype was seen a few times. V gene TRBV29-1 combines with J gene TRBJ2-7; D gene unclear. V gave up 4 bases and J gave up 7 bases, with 14 bases separating them. The CDR3 is 12 amino acids. Germline CDR1 reads SQVTM; CDR2 reads ANQGSEA. CDR3 nucleotide sequence: TGCAGCGTTGTCGGCAGCCCCGGGGAGCAGTACTTC. Amino acid sequence: CSVVGSPGEQYF.

In its sample, this clonotype was seen a few times. The gene calls are TRBV10-3 and TRBJ2-5, with 10 bases fitting TRBD2. V gave up 10 bases and J gave up 2 bases; unmatched junction bases: 7. The CDR3 covers 14 residues. Looked up from germline, CDR1 is ENHRY and CDR2 is SYGVKD. The CDR3 coding sequence is TGTGCCACCAGACCTAGCGGGAGTCAAGAGACCCAGTACTTC. Protein sequence: CATRPSGSQETQYF.

This clonotype was counted ten times or more. The chain has TRBV12-3 or TRBV12-4 and TRBJ2-7; D not certain. This CDR3 is 14 amino acids long. V dropped 3 bases and J dropped 0 bases, with 9 bases sitting between them. CDR3 sequence reads: CASSLTSASYEQYF. The CDR3 region has the DNA TGTGCCAGCAGTTTGACTTCCGCCTCCTACGAGCAGTACTTC.

The CDR3 coding sequence is TGTGCCAGCAGTTTAGCCGGGGGTACTACCGAGCAGTACTTC. It translates to CASSLAGGTTEQYF. This sequence joins TRBV27 and TRBJ2-7; possible D gene TRBD2, 6 bases. The CDR3 loop spans 14 amino acids. The germline V and J ends were trimmed by 2 bases and 6 bases, with 14 bases remaining between them. Germline CDR1 is MNHEY and CDR2 is SMNVEV (reference sequence).

This clonotype was found a few times. V usage is TRBV20-1 and J usage is TRBJ1-2; D call uncertain. The CDR3 is 13 amino acids. CDR1 and CDR2 from the germline V gene are DFQATT and SNEGSKA (reference sequence). V lost 2 bases and J lost 5, with 12 bases in between. CDR3 loop: CSARREIMYGYTF. For the CDR3, the DNA is TGCAGTGCTAGACGGGAAATTATGTATGGCTACACCTTC.

This clonotype came up many times. The chain recombines TRBV5-1 with TRBJ2-3, with a possible D match to TRBD2 (6 bases). The CDR3 consists of 15 residues. V lost 0 bases to trimming and J lost 2 bases, with 10 bases between them. CDR1 is SGHRS, CDR2 YFSETQ, per germline. CDR3: CASSLADYATDTQYF. The CDR3 DNA follows: TGCGCCAGCAGCTTGGCGGACTACGCCACAGATACGCAGTATTTT.

The table lists this clonotype with a few counts. The chain links TRBV5-1 to TRBJ2-3; weak D call: TRBD1 (6 bases). CDR3 length: 14 amino acids. V was trimmed by 4 bases and J by 4 bases, leaving 13 bases between them. CDR1 and CDR2 from the germline V gene are SGHRS and YFSETQ. The CDR3 loop is CASSTRGNPDTQYF. CDR3 sequence (DNA): TGCGCCAGCAGCACCAGGGGTAACCCAGATACGCAGTATTTT. The whole variable domain, filled in from reference TRBV5-1 and TRBJ2-3, reads KAGVTQTPRYLIKTRGQQVTLSCSPISGHRSVSWYQQTPGQGLQFLFEYFSETQRNKGNFPGRFSGRQFSNSRSEMNVSTLELGDSALYLCASSTRGNPDTQYFGPGTRLTVL.

This chain links TRBV7-9 with TRBJ2-7; D unresolved. Trimming pared 5 bases from V and 7 bases from J, leaving 15 bases between. The germline CDR1 and CDR2 sequences are SEHNR and FQNEAQ (reference sequence). This CDR3 comprises 13 residues. CDR3 DNA sequence: TGTGCCAGCAGCCAGATGGGCTTGGGGGAGCAGTACGTC. Translating gives CASSQMGLGEQYV.

The V call is TRBV5-1, the J call TRBJ2-3; the D call may be TRBD1 or TRBD2 (5 bases each). The V end was cut by 2 bases, the J end by 4 bases, with 11 bases between. Germline V CDR1 and CDR2: SGHRS, YFSETQ. The CDR3 is 14 residues long. The CDR3 here is CASSFAGSADTQYF. The CDR3 bases are TGCGCCAGCAGCTTTGCAGGGAGTGCAGATACGCAGTATTTT.

The J gene is TRBJ2-1, the V gene TRBV20-1; 8 positions match TRBD1. The CDR3 totals 15 residues. CDR1 is DFQATT, CDR2 SNEGSKA, per germline (reference sequence). The ends lost 3 bases at V and 4 bases at J; junction bases unmatched: 8. In nucleotides, the CDR3 is TGCAGTGCTAGTGGCCCCGGGACAGGTTACAATGAGCAGTTCTTC. This translates into CSASGPGTGYNEQFF.

This clonotype was observed a few times. The chain carries TRBV7-6 and TRBJ2-5; tentative D call: TRBD2 (7 bases). V shed 3 bases and J shed 2 bases, with 13 bases lying between them. This CDR3 is 15 amino acids long. Germline assignment: CDR1 SGHVS and CDR2 FNYEAQ. CDR3 DNA: TGTGCCAGCAGCTTTCGGGGGGCGCGTCAAGAGACCCAGTACTTC. It encodes CASSFRGARQETQYF.

A note on this clonotype: Relative to the germline gene, one junction end is altered; a read error may explain this. The chain uses TRBV6-1 and TRBJ2-3, with 12 bases lining up with TRBD1. The CDR3 is 16 amino acids. Germline V gives CDR1 MNHNS, CDR2 SASEGT. The CDR3 nucleotides read TGTGCCAGCAAGGATACCGGGACAGGGGGCACGGATACGCAGTATTTT. It is translated as CASKDTGTGGTDTQYF.